Listed below are T cell receptor beta chains from one sample, sequenced in a study of T cells in Graves' hyperthyroidism and ophthalmopathy. Each CDR3 protein is one row after TCRdb ran MiXCR on the multiplex PCR reads. Of approximately 480,000 distinct CDR3 sequences detected, less than 25% appear once; the ten largest clones hold around 27%. Sequenced: blood. The receptor set was obtained from a man aged 18 to 29 with Graves' hyperthyroidism. The CDR3 runs from the conserved cysteine through the conserved F or W. D genes are given only for firm matches. Rows give clone size only sometimes, using once, few, many, or a class for an expanded clone.

d_call	v_call	clone_size	j_call	cdr3_aa	cdr3_nt
NA	TRBV9	NA	TRBJ2-2	CASSVYGLANTGELFF	TGTGCCAGCAGCGTATACGGCCTAGCGAACACCGGGGAGCTGTTTTTT
TRBD1	TRBV6-1	many	TRBJ1-1	CATRTGGMDTEAFF	TGTGCCACGAGGACAGGGGGCATGGACACTGAAGCTTTCTTT
TRBD1	TRBV13	many	TRBJ2-5	CASSLPDREETQYF	TGTGCCAGCAGCTTACCGGACAGGGAGGAGACCCAGTACTTC
TRBD1	TRBV12-3/TRBV12-4	many	TRBJ1-2	CASSSSQGQGVLLAF	TGTGCCAGCAGTTCTTCCCAGGGACAGGGGGTTCTGTTGGCCTTC
TRBD1	TRBV12-3/TRBV12-4	NA	TRBJ2-7	CASSRRTGVGEQYF	TGTGCCAGCAGTCGGAGAACAGGGGTTGGCGAGCAGTACTTC
NA	TRBV7-2	NA	TRBJ2-5	CASSFRGGGKEETQYF	TGTGCCAGCAGCTTTAGGGGGGGCGGGAAAGAAGAGACCCAGTACTTC
TRBD1	TRBV12-3/TRBV12-4	NA	TRBJ2-1	CASSLRQGNNEQFF	TGTGCCAGCAGCCTCCGACAGGGTAACAATGAGCAGTTCTTC
NA	TRBV6-1	NA	TRBJ2-3	CASSPRDSTDTQYF	TGTGCCAGCAGTCCCCGGGACAGCACAGATACGCAGTATTTT
NA	TRBV28	many	TRBJ1-2	CASRIPGQGGIGYTF	TGTGCCAGCAGAATACCGGGACAAGGAGGAATTGGCTACACCTTC
NA	TRBV28	once	TRBJ1-1	CASVGFGGNTEAFF	TGTGCCAGCGTTGGTTTTGGGGGGAACACTGAAGCTTTCTTT
TRBD2	TRBV12-3/TRBV12-4	NA	TRBJ2-7	CASSFERLAGGPSHEQYF	TGTGCCAGCAGTTTCGAAAGACTGGCGGGAGGGCCCAGCCACGAGCAGTACTTC
NA	TRBV6-5	many	TRBJ1-3	CASSYEAAGNTIYF	TGTGCCAGCAGTTACGAGGCGGCTGGAAACACCATATATTTT
NA	TRBV6-5	many	TRBJ2-7	CASSYSAGTRIYEQYF	TGTGCCAGCAGTTACTCTGCCGGGACAAGGATCTACGAGCAGTACTTC
NA	TRBV29-1	many	TRBJ1-1	CSVEGGGRTNTEAFF	TGCAGCGTTGAAGGGGGCGGACGGACGAACACTGAAGCTTTCTTT
NA	TRBV27	many	TRBJ2-7	CASSFTPTYEQYF	TGTGCCAGCAGTTTTACCCCCACCTACGAGCAGTACTTC
NA	TRBV5-1	once	TRBJ1-2	CASSLERGGYGYTF	TGCGCCAGCAGCTTGGAACGGGGGGGCTATGGCTACACCTTC
TRBD1	TRBV20-1	NA	TRBJ2-7	CSARARTGRNEQYF	TGCAGTGCTAGAGCTAGGACAGGGCGCAACGAGCAGTACTTC
NA	TRBV12-3/TRBV12-4	many	TRBJ1-5	CASSHIRDRLLPGQPQHF	TGTGCCAGCAGTCATATCCGGGATAGATTATTACCCGGTCAGCCCCAGCATTTT
NA	TRBV7-8	many	TRBJ1-1	CASSFPQGKAFF	TGTGCCAGCAGCTTCCCGCAGGGCAAAGCTTTCTTT
TRBD1	TRBV27	few	TRBJ1-2	CASSSTQGVNYGYTF	TGTGCCAGCAGTTCCACACAGGGGGTGAACTATGGCTACACCTTC
TRBD1	TRBV2	few	TRBJ1-5	CASSVPGQGGQPQHF	TGTGCCAGCAGTGTCCCCGGACAGGGGGGACAGCCCCAGCATTTT
TRBD1	TRBV6-1	NA	TRBJ1-1	CASSPGYRGQNTEAFF	TGTGCCAGCAGTCCCGGCTACAGGGGCCAGAACACTGAAGCTTTCTTT
NA	TRBV6-2/TRBV6-3	NA	TRBJ2-3	CASSAPGPREDTQYF	TGTGCCAGCAGTGCTCCGGGACCCAGGGAAGATACGCAGTATTTT
TRBD2	TRBV20-1	many	TRBJ2-7	CSAIAGGFSYEQYF	TGCAGTGCTATAGCGGGGGGTTTCTCCTACGAGCAGTACTTC
TRBD2	TRBV12-3/TRBV12-4	NA	TRBJ2-4	CASSLAGGVAKNIQYF	TGTGCCAGCAGTTTAGCGGGGGGGGTAGCCAAAAACATTCAGTACTTC
NA	TRBV4-1	many	TRBJ1-1	CASSQVQNTEAFF	TGCGCCAGCAGCCAAGTCCAGAACACTGAAGCTTTCTTT
TRBD2	TRBV6-1	NA	TRBJ2-5	CASLPRGGRETQYF	TGTGCCAGCCTACCGCGGGGGGGCCGGGAGACCCAGTACTTC
NA	TRBV6-5	many	TRBJ1-5	CASSWGNGRNQPQHF	TGTGCCAGCAGTTGGGGGAACGGGCGGAATCAGCCCCAGCATTTT
NA	TRBV6-1	few	TRBJ1-5	CASRPGTREGKQPQHF	TGTGCCAGCAGGCCCGGGACTAGGGAGGGAAAACAGCCCCAGCATTTT
NA	TRBV6-1	many	TRBJ1-6	CASSTGSGWVNSPLHF	TGTGCCAGCAGTACGGGGTCGGGCTGGGTTAATTCACCCCTCCACTTT
TRBD2	TRBV11-1	few	TRBJ2-5	CASSLAGLAGAHQETQYF	TGTGCCAGCAGCTTGGCGGGACTAGCGGGGGCCCACCAAGAGACCCAGTACTTC